Listed below are T cell receptor beta chains from one sample, sequenced in a study of neurological immune-mediated disorders. TCRdb ran MiXCR on the 5' RACE reads and lists one entry per CDR3 protein. The data hold about 58,000 distinct CDR3 sequences, with 3% to 4% observed a single time. The sample was PBMCs. All receptors come from an older woman with multiple sclerosis. CDR3s include the opening cysteine and the closing phenylalanine or tryptophan. A D gene is named only where the DNA matches it firmly. Size is omitted from some rows. Given values are once, few, many or a class for expanded clones.

size,D,J,V,CDR3,DNA
few,-,TRBJ1-3,TRBV11-2,CASRQAGSGNTIYF,TGTGCCAGCAGACAAGCCGGGTCGGGAAACACCATATATTTT
many,-,TRBJ1-1,TRBV5-1,CASSPVDGTEAFF,TGCGCCAGCAGCCCCGTCGACGGCACTGAAGCTTTCTTT
many,TRBD1,TRBJ1-3,TRBV28,CASSPSGQGRYTGNTIYF,TGTGCCAGCAGTCCCTCGGGACAGGGAAGGTATACTGGAAACACCATATATTTT
many,TRBD1,TRBJ1-5,TRBV6-2/TRBV6-3,CASTGPGGRNQPQHF,TGTGCCAGCACGGGACCAGGGGGACGAAATCAGCCCCAGCATTTT
many,TRBD2,TRBJ2-1,TRBV12-3/TRBV12-4,CASSLTSGSQFF,TGTGCCAGCAGTTTAACTAGCGGATCGCAGTTCTTC
many,-,TRBJ1-5,TRBV12-3/TRBV12-4,CASSLRMDQPQHF,TGTGCCAGCAGTTTAAGGATGGATCAGCCCCAGCATTTT
many,TRBD1,TRBJ2-3,TRBV7-9,CASSLRSLTGRDTQYF,TGTGCCAGCAGCTTACGGTCGTTGACAGGGCGAGATACGCAGTATTTT
many,TRBD2,TRBJ2-1,TRBV3-1,CASSHVAGNEQFF,TGTGCCAGCAGCCACGTAGCGGGAAATGAGCAGTTCTTC
few,-,TRBJ2-1,TRBV20-1,CSARVSRGTDEQFF,TGCAGTGCTAGGGTCTCGCGGGGAACCGATGAGCAGTTCTTC
many,-,TRBJ2-6,TRBV5-4,CASSPTAGLKSGASVLTF,TGTGCCAGCAGCCCGACCGCGGGGTTGAAGTCTGGGGCCAGCGTCCTGACTTTC
many,-,TRBJ2-7,TRBV20-1,CSLSQAYEQYF,TGCTCACTCAGCCAGGCCTACGAGCAGTACTTC
many,-,TRBJ1-5,TRBV5-1,CASSSLGDGSNQPQHF,TGCGCCAGCAGCTCGCTAGGGGACGGTAGCAATCAGCCCCAGCATTTT
many,TRBD2,TRBJ2-5,TRBV10-3,CAISTSGSPQETQYF,TGTGCCATCAGCACTAGCGGGAGCCCCCAAGAGACCCAGTACTTC
many,-,TRBJ1-2,TRBV7-9,CASSSTRFTGPTYYTF,TGTGCCAGCAGCTCCACCAGATTTACGGGACCTACCTACTACACCTTC
many,TRBD1,TRBJ2-7,TRBV5-1,CASRPGQGLYEQYF,TGCGCCAGCAGACCGGGACAGGGCCTCTACGAGCAGTACTTC
many,-,TRBJ2-2,TRBV14,CASSSGLVYTGELFF,TGTGCCAGCTCCTCGGGGTTGGTGTACACCGGGGAGCTGTTTTTT
many,-,TRBJ1-2,TRBV6-2/TRBV6-3,CASSYPDRFGYTF,TGTGCCAGCAGTTACCCTGACAGATTTGGCTACACCTTC
many,-,TRBJ1-5,TRBV29-1,CSVGEGPEPQHF,TGCAGCGTCGGGGAGGGGCCGGAGCCCCAGCATTTT
many,-,TRBJ2-7,TRBV5-6,CASSRDRKYEQYF,TGTGCCAGCAGCCGCGACAGAAAATACGAGCAGTACTTC
many,-,TRBJ1-2,TRBV3-1,CASSHRTLDYGYTF,TGTGCCAGCAGCCATCGGACCCTTGACTATGGCTACACCTTC
many,-,TRBJ2-7,TRBV20-1,CSASSATVGLAEQYF,TGCAGTGCTAGTTCGGCGACAGTCGGTTTGGCCGAGCAGTACTTC
many,-,TRBJ2-3,TRBV6-5,CASGLNRADTQYF,TGTGCCAGCGGCCTTAACCGGGCAGATACGCAGTATTTT
many,TRBD2,TRBJ2-1,TRBV10-3,CAISAASGEYYNEQFF,TGTGCCATCAGTGCGGCTAGCGGGGAATATTACAATGAGCAGTTCTTC
many,TRBD1,TRBJ1-6,TRBV5-1,CASSLIGTGRNSPLHF,TGCGCCAGCAGCTTGATAGGGACAGGCCGGAATTCACCCCTCCACTTT
many,TRBD1,TRBJ2-7,TRBV10-3,CAIKLDRGYYEQYF,TGTGCCATCAAGCTCGACAGGGGTTACTACGAGCAGTACTTC
many,TRBD1,TRBJ1-6,TRBV18,CASSNGQGGSPLHF,TGTGCCAGCTCAAATGGACAGGGAGGCTCACCCCTCCACTTT
many,-,TRBJ2-3,TRBV12-3/TRBV12-4,CASSPGTFGTDTQYF,TGTGCCAGCAGCCCCGGGACTTTCGGCACAGATACGCAGTATTTT
many,TRBD1,TRBJ2-1,TRBV5-1,CASSLQGTGINNEQFF,TGCGCCAGCAGCTTACAGGGGACAGGGATAAACAATGAGCAGTTCTTC
many,TRBD1,TRBJ2-7,TRBV5-4,CASSFRTGSYEQYF,TGTGCCAGCAGCTTCCGGACAGGGTCCTACGAGCAGTACTTC
-,TRBD1,TRBJ2-3,TRBV7-8,CASSFVGTVPPQYF,TGTGCCAGCAGCTTCGTGGGGACAGTACCCCCGCAGTATTTT
few,-,TRBJ1-5,TRBV4-1,CASSQVPGSNQPQHF,TGCGCCAGCAGCCAAGTACCGGGGAGCAATCAGCCCCAGCATTTT
many,-,TRBJ2-2,TRBV12-3/TRBV12-4,CASSLRTVSGELFF,TGTGCCAGCAGTTTACGGACAGTTTCAGGGGAGCTGTTTTTT
many,TRBD2,TRBJ2-7,TRBV20-1,CSATTSISEQYF,TGCAGTGCTACGACTAGCATTAGCGAGCAGTACTTC
many,-,TRBJ1-4,TRBV7-8,CASSLGGRGEKLFF,TGTGCCAGCAGCTTGGGGGGGCGCGGTGAAAAACTGTTTTTT
many,-,TRBJ2-6,TRBV15,CATSRDRRVGANVLTF,TGTGCCACCAGCAGAGACAGGCGGGTTGGGGCCAACGTCCTGACTTTC
many,-,TRBJ2-2,TRBV5-1,CASSLAGRGELFF,TGCGCCAGCAGCTTGGCTGGCCGCGGGGAGCTGTTTTTT
few,-,TRBJ1-1,TRBV20-1,CSAARNSAEAFF,TGCAGTGCCGCTAGAAATTCGGCTGAAGCTTTCTTT